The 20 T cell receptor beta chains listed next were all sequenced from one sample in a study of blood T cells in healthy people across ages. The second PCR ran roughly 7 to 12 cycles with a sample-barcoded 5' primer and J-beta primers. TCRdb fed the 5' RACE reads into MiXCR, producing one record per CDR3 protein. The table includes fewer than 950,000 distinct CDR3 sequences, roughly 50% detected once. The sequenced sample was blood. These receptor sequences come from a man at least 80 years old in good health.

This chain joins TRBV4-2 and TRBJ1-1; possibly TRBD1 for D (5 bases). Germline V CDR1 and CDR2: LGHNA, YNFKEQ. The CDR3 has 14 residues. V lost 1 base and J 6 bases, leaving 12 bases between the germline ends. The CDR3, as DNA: TGTGCCAGCAGCCAAGGTGCAGGGCGTCCTGAAGCTTTCTTT. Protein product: CASSQGAGRPEAFF.

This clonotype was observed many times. CDR3 sequence reads: CASSLDRVQPQHF. CDR3 nucleotides: TGTGCCAGCAGTCTCGACAGGGTTCAGCCCCAGCATTTT. The rearrangement uses TRBV7-2 and TRBJ1-5; 7 bases match TRBD1. The CDR3 is 13 residues long. Trimming cost V 6 bases and J 6 bases; bases outside gene matches: 5. Germline values: CDR1 SGHTA, CDR2 FQGNSA.

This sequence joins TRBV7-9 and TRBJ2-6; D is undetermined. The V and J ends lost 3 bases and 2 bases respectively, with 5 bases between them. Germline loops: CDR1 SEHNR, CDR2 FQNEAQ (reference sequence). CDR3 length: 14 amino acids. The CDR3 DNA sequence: TGTGCCAGCAGCTTCACAGCTGGGGCCAACGTCCTGACTTTC. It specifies CASSFTAGANVLTF.

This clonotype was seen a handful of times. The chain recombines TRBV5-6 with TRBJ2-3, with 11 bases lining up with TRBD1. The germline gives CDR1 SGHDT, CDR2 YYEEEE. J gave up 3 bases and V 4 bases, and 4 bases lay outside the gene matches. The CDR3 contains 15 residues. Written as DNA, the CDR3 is TGTGCCAGCAGCGACCGGGACAGGGGGACAGATACGCAGTATTTT. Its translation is CASSDRDRGTDTQYF.

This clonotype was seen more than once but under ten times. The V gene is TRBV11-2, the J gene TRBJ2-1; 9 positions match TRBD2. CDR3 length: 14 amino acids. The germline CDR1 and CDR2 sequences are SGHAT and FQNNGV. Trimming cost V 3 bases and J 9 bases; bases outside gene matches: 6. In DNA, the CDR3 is TGTGCCAGCAGCTTTCCCGGGACTAGCACTGAGCAGTTCTTC. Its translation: CASSFPGTSTEQFF.

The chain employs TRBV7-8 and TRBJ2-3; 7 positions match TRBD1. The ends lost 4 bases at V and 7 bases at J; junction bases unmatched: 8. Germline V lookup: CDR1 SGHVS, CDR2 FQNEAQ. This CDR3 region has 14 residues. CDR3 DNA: TGTGCCAGCAGCTCCCAGGGGGTCCCTAATACGCAGTATTTT. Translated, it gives CASSSQGVPNTQYF.

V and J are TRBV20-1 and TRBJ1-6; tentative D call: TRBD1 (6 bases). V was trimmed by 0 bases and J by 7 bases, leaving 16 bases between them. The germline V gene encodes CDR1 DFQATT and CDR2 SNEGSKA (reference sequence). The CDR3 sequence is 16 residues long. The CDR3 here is CSAREGGALGNSPLHF. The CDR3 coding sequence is TGCAGTGCTAGAGAGGGGGGGGCGCTCGGGAATTCACCCCTCCACTTT.

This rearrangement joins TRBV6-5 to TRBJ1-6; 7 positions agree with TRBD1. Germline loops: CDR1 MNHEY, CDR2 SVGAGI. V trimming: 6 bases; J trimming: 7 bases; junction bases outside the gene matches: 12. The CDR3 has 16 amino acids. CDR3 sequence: CASRGLAGGLNSPLHF. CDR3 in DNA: TGTGCCAGCAGGGGATTGGCAGGGGGACTCAATTCACCCCTCCACTTT.

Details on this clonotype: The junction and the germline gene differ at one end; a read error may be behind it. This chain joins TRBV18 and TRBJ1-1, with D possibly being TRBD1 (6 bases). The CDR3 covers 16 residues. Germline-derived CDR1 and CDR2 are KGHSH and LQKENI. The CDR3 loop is CASPPTWGAVNTEAFF. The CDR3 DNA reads TGTGCCAGCCCACCCACTTGGGGGGCCGTGAACACTGAAGCTTTCTTT. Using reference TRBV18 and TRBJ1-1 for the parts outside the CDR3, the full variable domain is NAGVMQNPRHLVRRRGQEARLRCSPMKGHSHVYWYRQLPEEGLKFMVYLQKENIIDESGMPKERFSAEFPKEGPSILRIQQVVRGDSAAYFCASPPTWGAVNTEAFFGQGTRLTVV.

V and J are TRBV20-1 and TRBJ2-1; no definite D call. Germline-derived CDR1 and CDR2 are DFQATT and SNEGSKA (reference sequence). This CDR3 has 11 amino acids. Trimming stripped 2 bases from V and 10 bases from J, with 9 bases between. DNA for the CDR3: TGCAGTGCTAGACCGGAGCAGGAGCAGTTCTTC. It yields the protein CSARPEQEQFF.

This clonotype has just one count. This chain's CDR3 is CASRGSRGDTQYF. The CDR3 DNA sequence: TGTGCCAGCAGGGGTAGCAGAGGGGATACGCAGTATTTT. J is TRBJ2-3 and V is TRBV6-4; maybe TRBD2 (5 bases). The germline V gene encodes CDR1 MRHNA and CDR2 SNTAGT. The CDR3 spans 13 residues. Trimming shortened V by 6 bases and J by 6 bases, and 13 bases separated the two germline ends.

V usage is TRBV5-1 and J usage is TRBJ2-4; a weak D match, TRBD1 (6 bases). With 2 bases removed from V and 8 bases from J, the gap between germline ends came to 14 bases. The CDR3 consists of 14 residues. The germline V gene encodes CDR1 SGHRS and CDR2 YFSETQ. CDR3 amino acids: CASSLRQGNDIQYF. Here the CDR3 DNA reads TGCGCCAGCAGCTTACGGCAGGGGAATGACATTCAGTACTTC.

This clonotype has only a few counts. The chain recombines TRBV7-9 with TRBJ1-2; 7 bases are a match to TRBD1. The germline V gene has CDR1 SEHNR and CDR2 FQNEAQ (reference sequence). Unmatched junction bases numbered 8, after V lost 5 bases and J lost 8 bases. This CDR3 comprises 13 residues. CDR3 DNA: TGTGCCAGCAGCGAGACAGGGCTCTGGGGCTACACCTTC. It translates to CASSETGLWGYTF.

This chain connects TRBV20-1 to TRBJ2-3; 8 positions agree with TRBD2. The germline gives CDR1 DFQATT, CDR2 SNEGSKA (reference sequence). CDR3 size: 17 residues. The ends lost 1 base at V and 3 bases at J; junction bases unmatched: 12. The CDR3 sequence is CSARVWLSGRGTDTQYF. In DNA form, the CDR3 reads TGCAGTGCTAGAGTATGGTTAAGCGGGAGAGGGACAGATACGCAGTATTTT.

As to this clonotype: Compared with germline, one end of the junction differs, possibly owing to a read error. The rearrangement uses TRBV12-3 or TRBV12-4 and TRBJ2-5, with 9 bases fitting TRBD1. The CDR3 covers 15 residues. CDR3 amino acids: CASSLNRGQLNEQCF. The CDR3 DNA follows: TGTGCCAGCAGTTTAAACAGGGGGCAGCTCAATGAGCAGTGCTTC.

The CDR3 region has the DNA TGTGCCAGCAGCCCTTGGCAGGGTGTCCCCTACGAGCAGTACTTC. The encoded protein is CASSPWQGVPYEQYF. The chain combines TRBV9 with TRBJ2-7, with D perhaps matching TRBD1 (5 bases). The CDR3 is 15 residues long. Germline loops: CDR1 SGDLS, CDR2 YYNGEE. V was pared by 4 bases and J by 2 bases, with 16 bases between. The whole variable domain, remainder taken from reference TRBV9 and TRBJ2-7, is DSGVTQTPKHLITATGQRVTLRCSPRSGDLSVYWYQQSLDQGLQFLIQYYNGEERAKGNILERFSAQQFPDLHSELNLSSLELGDSALYFCASSPWQGVPYEQYFGPGTRLTVT.

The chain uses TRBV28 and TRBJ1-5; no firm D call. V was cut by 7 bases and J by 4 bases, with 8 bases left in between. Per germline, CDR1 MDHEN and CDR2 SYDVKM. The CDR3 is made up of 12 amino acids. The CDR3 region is CASTGRNQPQHF. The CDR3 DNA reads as TGTGCCAGCACAGGCAGGAATCAGCCCCAGCATTTT.

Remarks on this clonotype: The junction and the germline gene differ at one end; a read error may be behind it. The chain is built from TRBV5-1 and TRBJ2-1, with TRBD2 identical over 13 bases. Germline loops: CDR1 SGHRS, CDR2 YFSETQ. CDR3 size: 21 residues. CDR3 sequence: CASSAFFTSGRATSSYNEQLF. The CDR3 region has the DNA TGCGCCAGCAGCGCATTCTTTACTAGCGGGAGGGCGACGAGCTCCTACAATGAGCAGCTCTTC.

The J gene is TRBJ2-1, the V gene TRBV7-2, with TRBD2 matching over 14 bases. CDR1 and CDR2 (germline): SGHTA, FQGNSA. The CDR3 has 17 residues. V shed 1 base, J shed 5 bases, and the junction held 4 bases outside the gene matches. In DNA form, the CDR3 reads TGTGCCAGCAGCTTAGTGGGGGGACTAGCGGGGGACAATGAGCAGTTCTTC. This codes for CASSLVGGLAGDNEQFF.

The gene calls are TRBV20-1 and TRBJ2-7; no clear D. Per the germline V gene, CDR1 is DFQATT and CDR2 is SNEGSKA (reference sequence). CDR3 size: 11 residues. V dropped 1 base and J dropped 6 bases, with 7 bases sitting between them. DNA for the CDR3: TGCAGTGCTAGAGCGTCGGGCGAGCAGTACTTC. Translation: CSARASGEQYF.